The 25 T cell receptor beta chains listed next were all sequenced from one sample in a study of T cells in Graves' hyperthyroidism and ophthalmopathy. Amplification of TCR beta CDR3 regions used RNA as the template. The HTBI primer set was used in a first-round RT-PCR of the TCR CDR3. TCRdb processed the multiplex PCR reads anew with MiXCR; each CDR3 protein has one entry. This table holds roughly 170,000 distinct CDR3 sequences, approximately 15% found once. The sequenced material came from blood. The source of these receptors is a woman aged 45-59 years with Graves' hyperthyroidism.

This clonotype has a count of ten or more. The chain uses TRBV7-2 and TRBJ2-7; no definite D call. Germline V gene sequence: CDR1 SGHTA, CDR2 FQGNSA. The germline V and J ends were trimmed by 3 bases and 7 bases, with 10 bases remaining between them. The CDR3 is made up of 12 amino acids. The CDR3 reads CASSFRFREQYF. CDR3 DNA: TGTGCCAGCAGCTTTAGGTTTAGGGAGCAGTACTTC.

This clonotype came up a few times. This rearrangement joins TRBV20-1 to TRBJ1-2; a possible D gene is TRBD1 (6 bases). Germline lookup yields CDR1 DFQATT and CDR2 SNEGSKA (reference sequence). V lost 1 base to trimming and J lost 6 bases, with 15 bases between them. This CDR3 region has 14 residues. CDR3 sequence (DNA): TGCAGTGCTAGAGTGTGGGGGCGCAGGGATGGCTACACCTTC. It translates to CSARVWGRRDGYTF.

This clonotype was observed at least ten times. V is TRBV12-3 or TRBV12-4 and J is TRBJ1-2, with TRBD1 matching over 9 bases. This CDR3 is built from 14 residues. V lost 6 bases and J lost 7; bases outside the gene matches: 9. CDR3 bases: TGTGCCAGCAGCCCCTGGACAGGGGCAGCTGGCTACACCTTC. Protein sequence: CASSPWTGAAGYTF.

The gene calls are TRBV19 and TRBJ1-5; 12 bases are a match to TRBD1. Trimming cost V 6 bases and J 7 bases; bases outside gene matches: 16. The germline V gene has CDR1 LNHDA and CDR2 SQIVND (reference sequence). The CDR3 loop spans 18 amino acids. The CDR3 nucleotides read TGTGCCAGTAGCCCTACCTCCGGGACAGGGGGCGGGTGGCAGCCCCAGCATTTT. The encoded protein is CASSPTSGTGGGWQPQHF. Full variable domain (remainder filled in from reference TRBV19 and TRBJ1-5): DGGITQSPKYLFRKEGQNVTLSCEQNLNHDAMYWYRQDPGQGLRLIYYSQIVNDFQKGDIAEGYSVSREKKESFPLTVTSAQKNPTAFYLCASSPTSGTGGGWQPQHFGDGTRLSIL.

This clonotype was seen ten or more times. The rearrangement uses TRBV28 and TRBJ2-1; D gene ambiguous. From germline, CDR1 is MDHEN and CDR2 SYDVKM. V was trimmed by 3 bases and J by 5 bases, leaving 5 bases between them. The CDR3 totals 12 residues. The chain's CDR3 is CASSFGDNEQFF. CDR3 bases: TGTGCCAGCAGTTTTGGTGACAATGAGCAGTTCTTC.

In its sample, this clonotype was seen many times. The chain combines TRBV29-1 with TRBJ1-1; D gene ambiguous. Trimming left V 4 bases short and J 0 bases short, with 9 bases between. The germline CDR1 and CDR2 sequences are SQVTM and ANQGSEA. CDR3 length equals 13 residues. The CDR3 nucleotides are TGCAGCGTTGTTTTACAGATGAACACTGAAGCTTTCTTT. The encoded protein is CSVVLQMNTEAFF.

The chain links TRBV4-1 to TRBJ1-5, with 8 bases identical to TRBD1. The CDR3 sequence is 17 residues long. The trim removed 4 bases at V and 3 bases at J, leaving 11 bases unmatched. Germline CDR1 MGHRA, CDR2 YSYEKL. CDR3 protein: CASSPLGGGQVNQPQHF. The CDR3 coding sequence is TGCGCCAGCAGCCCCCTCGGGGGGGGACAGGTCAATCAGCCCCAGCATTTT.

This clonotype was counted a few times. The rearrangement links TRBV5-1 to TRBJ2-7; D may be TRBD2 (5 bases). V lost 3 bases to trimming and J lost 6 bases, with 19 bases between them. Germline V CDR1 and CDR2: SGHRS, YFSETQ. CDR3 length: 15 amino acids. CDR3 sequence reads: CASSSPRGSAVEQYF. As DNA, the CDR3 is TGCGCCAGCAGCTCCCCCCGAGGGAGTGCGGTCGAGCAGTACTTC.

This clonotype was detected ten times or more. V is TRBV5-1 and J is TRBJ2-7, with D hard to call. This CDR3 is built from 11 residues. V was trimmed by 3 bases and J by 6 bases, leaving 7 bases between them. Germline V gene data show CDR1 as SGHRS and CDR2 as YFSETQ. The CDR3 region has the DNA TGCGCCAGCAGCTCCGGTCGCGAGCAGTACTTC. It translates to CASSSGREQYF.

Details on this clonotype: A single base separates this from a much larger clone, so it may be a read error. J is TRBJ2-7 and V is TRBV2, with 7 nucleotides matching TRBD2. This CDR3 is built from 14 residues. Germline lookup yields CDR1 SNHLY and CDR2 FYNNEI. J gave up 3 bases and V 6 bases, and 8 bases lay outside the gene matches. This chain's CDR3 is CASRPGRGVYEQYF. The CDR3 DNA is TGTGCCAGCAGACCGGGACGGGGGGTCTACGAGCAGTACTTC.

This sequence joins TRBV2 and TRBJ1-5, with TRBD1 matching over 10 bases. CDR3 length: 16 amino acids. The V segment lost 2 bases and the J segment 4 bases; nucleotides outside the gene matches: 5. In germline, CDR1 is SNHLY, CDR2 FYNNEI. The CDR3 sequence: CASSERQGARNQPQHF. The DNA for the CDR3 is TGTGCCAGCAGTGAAAGACAGGGGGCTAGAAATCAGCCCCAGCATTTT.

In this sample, this clonotype turned up a few times. Written as DNA, the CDR3 is TGTGCCAGCAGTTTAGGGGGGGGGGCTGGGCGCGAGCAGTACTTC. Protein sequence: CASSLGGGAGREQYF. J is TRBJ2-7 and V is TRBV28, with D possibly matching TRBD2 (7 bases). The CDR3 is made up of 15 amino acids. Trimming left V 2 bases short and J 6 bases short, with 17 bases between. Germline assignment: CDR1 MDHEN and CDR2 SYDVKM. Full variable domain (outside the CDR3, taken from reference TRBV28 and TRBJ2-7): DVKVTQSSRYLVKRTGEKVFLECVQDMDHENMFWYRQDPGLGLRLIYFSYDVKMKEKGDIPEGYSVSREKKERFSLILESASTNQTSMYLCASSLGGGAGREQYFGPGTRLTVT.

This clonotype was observed at least ten times. The chain recombines TRBV3-1 with TRBJ1-1; perhaps TRBD1 as D (5 bases). Trimming shortened V by 7 bases and J by 1 base, and 13 bases separated the two germline ends. CDR1 and CDR2 from the germline V gene are LGHDT and YNNKEL (reference sequence). The CDR3 length is 14 residues. CDR3 region: CASTQGQSNTEAFF. The DNA for the CDR3 is TGTGCCAGCACCCAGGGCCAATCGAACACTGAAGCTTTCTTT.

This chain links TRBV10-3 with TRBJ1-1; perhaps TRBD1 as D (6 bases). Per germline, CDR1 ENHRY and CDR2 SYGVKD. The V and J ends lost 6 bases and 5 bases respectively, with 16 bases between them. The CDR3 runs to 14 residues. CDR3 amino acids: CAIRADSQGTEAFF. CDR3 nucleotides: TGTGCCATCAGAGCGGACAGTCAGGGTACTGAAGCTTTCTTT.

The chain has TRBV9 and TRBJ1-1; weak D call: TRBD1 (5 bases). Trimming took 0 bases from V and 8 from J, leaving 8 bases between them. Germline V gives CDR1 SGDLS, CDR2 YYNGEE. The CDR3 sequence is 12 residues long. DNA of the CDR3: TGTGCCAGCAGCGTAGAAGGGGCCGAAGCTTTCTTT. Translating gives CASSVEGAEAFF.

The gene calls are TRBV15 and TRBJ2-3; 7 bases align to TRBD2. The CDR3 is 18 amino acids. Germline CDR1 LNHNV, CDR2 YYDKDF (reference sequence). Trimming at V came to 0 bases and at J to 0 bases, leaving 9 bases not matched to a gene. The CDR3 loop is CATSRDTLAVGSTDTQYF. For the CDR3, the DNA is TGTGCCACCAGCAGAGATACTCTAGCGGTGGGGAGCACAGATACGCAGTATTTT. The variable domain in full, with the rest retrieved from reference TRBV15 and TRBJ2-3, is DAMVIQNPRYQVTQFGKPVTLSCSQTLNHNVMYWYQQKSSQAPKLLFHYYDKDFNNEADTPDNFQSRRPNTSFCFLDIRSPGLGDTAMYLCATSRDTLAVGSTDTQYFGPGTRLTVL.

The genes are TRBV5-1 and TRBJ1-1, with D maybe TRBD1 (5 bases). Per germline, CDR1 SGHRS and CDR2 YFSETQ. V was cut by 6 bases and J by 7 bases, with 16 bases left in between. The CDR3 is 13 amino acids. CDR3 amino acids: CASNWDHRVEAFF. The DNA of the CDR3 is TGCGCCAGCAACTGGGACCACCGAGTTGAAGCTTTCTTT. Full variable domain (missing parts from reference TRBV5-1 and TRBJ1-1): KAGVTQTPRYLIKTRGQQVTLSCSPISGHRSVSWYQQTPGQGLQFLFEYFSETQRNKGNFPGRFSGRQFSNSRSEMNVSTLELGDSALYLCASNWDHRVEAFFGQGTRLTVV.

The gene calls are TRBV5-6 and TRBJ2-1, with TRBD2 matching over 9 bases. Trimming cost V 4 bases and J 6 bases; bases outside gene matches: 14. The CDR3 runs to 17 residues. Germline V gene data show CDR1 as SGHDT and CDR2 as YYEEEE. CDR3 sequence: CASSPEGGGGASNEQFF. CDR3 sequence (DNA): TGTGCCAGCAGCCCTGAGGGGGGCGGGGGGGCAAGCAATGAGCAGTTCTTC.

In its sample, this clonotype was seen many times. J is TRBJ2-1 and V is TRBV27, with 8 positions matching TRBD2. The germline gives CDR1 MNHEY, CDR2 SMNVEV (reference sequence). V lost 7 bases to trimming and J lost 3 bases; unmatched junction nucleotides: 11. This CDR3 has 16 amino acids. As DNA, the CDR3 is TGTGCCAGCAACTCTGTAGAGCGGGGGCTCTACAATGAGCAGTTCTTC. It specifies CASNSVERGLYNEQFF.

This chain uses TRBV5-1 with TRBJ1-1; D possibly corresponds to TRBD1 (6 bases). Trimming removed 4 bases at V and 4 bases at J, with 17 bases between. Germline loops: CDR1 SGHRS, CDR2 YFSETQ. This CDR3 has 15 amino acids. CDR3 region: CASSPEGEGSTEAFF. The CDR3, as DNA: TGCGCCAGCAGCCCGGAGGGGGAGGGGAGCACTGAAGCTTTCTTT. Complete variable domain (other parts from reference TRBV5-1 and TRBJ1-1): KAGVTQTPRYLIKTRGQQVTLSCSPISGHRSVSWYQQTPGQGLQFLFEYFSETQRNKGNFPGRFSGRQFSNSRSEMNVSTLELGDSALYLCASSPEGEGSTEAFFGQGTRLTVV.

This clonotype appeared many times. The chain has TRBV27 and TRBJ1-5; D may be TRBD1 (5 bases). The CDR3 totals 15 residues. The germline V and J ends were trimmed by 6 bases and 4 bases, with 16 bases remaining between them. Germline loops: CDR1 MNHEY, CDR2 SMNVEV (reference sequence). The CDR3: CASSQLGGPNQPQHF. CDR3 DNA sequence: TGTGCCAGCAGCCAGTTGGGGGGACCGAATCAGCCCCAGCATTTT.

In this sample, this clonotype turned up many times. This chain uses TRBV19 with TRBJ2-5, with D tentatively TRBD2 (6 bases). V was cut by 5 bases and J by 4 bases, with 14 bases left in between. This CDR3 has 14 residues. Germline V gene sequence: CDR1 LNHDA, CDR2 SQIVND (reference sequence). The CDR3 coding sequence is TGTGCCAGTAGTTCACGGGCAGCGGGAGAGACCCAGTACTTC. Residues: CASSSRAAGETQYF.

This clonotype was detected ten times or more. This chain links TRBV5-5 with TRBJ1-1, with D perhaps TRBD1 (5 bases). The CDR3 has 13 amino acids. Germline values: CDR1 SGHKS, CDR2 YYEKEE (reference sequence). Trimming left V 3 bases short and J 1 base short, with 7 bases between. In DNA, the CDR3 is TGTGCCAGCAGCTGGGGCGAGAACACTGAAGCTTTCTTT. Its translation: CASSWGENTEAFF.

J is TRBJ2-7 and V is TRBV7-2; D tentatively fits TRBD1 or TRBD2 (5 bases each). Germline CDR1 reads SGHTA; CDR2 reads FQGNSA. The CDR3 runs to 15 residues. The germline V and J ends were trimmed by 5 bases and 4 bases, with 18 bases remaining between them. The CDR3 sequence: CASSGQPGPLYEQYF. The CDR3 DNA sequence: TGTGCCAGCAGCGGGCAGCCGGGACCTTTATACGAGCAGTACTTC.

This clonotype was counted ten times or more. The V and J genes are TRBV28 and TRBJ1-5; D remains ambiguous. Germline lookup yields CDR1 MDHEN and CDR2 SYDVKM. The CDR3 contains 11 residues. V was shortened by 5 bases and J by 6 bases, with 5 bases between the two germline ends. For the CDR3, the DNA is TGTGCCAGCAGTGGAACTCAGCCCCAGCATTTT. Protein product: CASSGTQPQHF.